The 14 T cell receptor beta chains given below trace back to one sample, sequenced in a study of blood T cell repertoires in COVID-19. Assay: immunoSEQ multiplex PCR; the TCRdb copy retains only in-frame clones and omits some. The repertoire includes more than 150,000 clones, 80% of them detected once, and 13% to 15% sits in the top ten. Specimen: PBMCs or T cells enriched from blood (not recorded which). These receptor sequences come from a man in his 60s who had been exposed to COVID-19.

The chain employs TRBV10-3 and TRBJ1-1, with 8 nucleotides matching TRBD1. V trimming: 7 bases; J trimming: 1 base; junction bases outside the gene matches: 5. This CDR3 has 14 amino acids. Per germline, CDR1 ENHRY and CDR2 SYGVKD. The CDR3 sequence is CAIKLGQANTEAFF. The CDR3 coding sequence is TGTGCCATCAAATTGGGACAGGCGAACACTGAAGCTTTCTTT.

The chain recombines TRBV30 with TRBJ2-7; D uncertain. The V gene's germline CDR1 is GTSNPN and CDR2 SVGIG (reference sequence). Trimming removed 0 bases at V and 2 bases at J, with 5 bases between. CDR3 length equals 12 residues. The CDR3 nucleotides are TGTGCCTGGAGTGTGGGCCCCTACGAGCAGTACTTC. The encoded protein is CAWSVGPYEQYF.

The chain couples TRBV7-3 to TRBJ2-7; 7 nucleotides agree with TRBD2. Per the germline V gene, CDR1 is SGHTA and CDR2 is FQGTGA. V shed 6 bases and J 6 bases; nucleotides not matched to a gene: 17. The CDR3 loop spans 16 amino acids. The DNA for the CDR3 is TGTGCCAGCAGTCTCATGGGGACGGGAGGCCCTGTCGAGCAGTACTTC. Amino acid sequence: CASSLMGTGGPVEQYF.

The chain has TRBV10-3 and TRBJ1-3, with D unclear. CDR3 size: 15 residues. Trimming shortened V by 0 bases and J by 0 bases, and 6 bases separated the two germline ends. Germline V gene lookup returns CDR1 ENHRY and CDR2 SYGVKD. CDR3 region: CAISESRVSGNTIYF. CDR3 in DNA: TGTGCCATCAGTGAGTCGAGAGTCTCTGGAAACACCATATATTTT.

The chain recombines TRBV5-1 with TRBJ1-1; 7 bases map to TRBD1. Germline trimming cut 6 bases from V and 4 bases from J; bases unmatched to any gene: 15. The CDR3 sequence is 16 residues long. Germline V gene data show CDR1 as SGHRS and CDR2 as YFSETQ. CDR3: CASIRGRGGEGTEAFF. For the CDR3, the DNA is TGCGCCAGCATACGGGGTCGAGGGGGCGAGGGCACTGAAGCTTTCTTT.

The chain links TRBV19 to TRBJ1-2; D is ambiguous. The length of the CDR3 is 14 residues. The germline V and J ends were trimmed by 3 bases and 8 bases, with 16 bases remaining between them. Germline V gene data show CDR1 as LNHDA and CDR2 as SQIVND (reference sequence). CDR3 region: CASSIDIPSGGYTF. The CDR3 nucleotides are TGTGCCAGTAGTATCGATATACCTTCGGGAGGCTACACCTTC.

The rearrangement joins TRBV7-8 to TRBJ2-7; 9 bases are a match to TRBD1. The CDR3 totals 16 residues. Looked up from germline, CDR1 is SGHVS and CDR2 is FQNEAQ. The trim removed 1 base at V and 4 bases at J, leaving 8 bases unmatched. In DNA form, the CDR3 reads TGTGCCAGCAGCTTAGGCTACAGGGGGCTTGGGTACGAGCAGTACTTC. Translating it yields CASSLGYRGLGYEQYF.

The CDR3 DNA sequence: TGTGCCAGCAGTGGATCGACCGCGGCCGGGGAGCTGTTTTTT. Its translation is CASSGSTAAGELFF. V and J are TRBV27 and TRBJ2-2; D is uncertain. The germline V gene encodes CDR1 MNHEY and CDR2 SMNVEV (reference sequence). Trimming removed 5 bases at V and 6 bases at J, with 13 bases between. The CDR3 sequence is 14 residues long.

The chain joins TRBV12-3 or TRBV12-4 to TRBJ2-1, with TRBD1 identical over 7 bases. Trimming took 5 bases from V and 5 from J; bases not matched to a gene: 0. The length of the CDR3 is 12 residues. CDR3 region: CASSGTDNEQFF. CDR3 DNA: TGTGCCAGCAGTGGGACAGACAATGAGCAGTTCTTC.

The chain combines TRBV6-5 with TRBJ2-2, with D possibly matching TRBD1 (5 bases). Germline assignment: CDR1 MNHEY and CDR2 SVGAGI. Trimming left V 5 bases short and J 8 bases short, with 9 bases between. The CDR3 has 12 amino acids. DNA for the CDR3: TGTGCCAGCAGTCCTCGGACAGGGGAGCTGTTTTTT. This codes for CASSPRTGELFF.

The chain recombines TRBV27 with TRBJ1-1; TRBD1 agrees at 8 bases. Germline V gives CDR1 MNHEY, CDR2 SMNVEV (reference sequence). This CDR3 comprises 14 residues. Trimming removed 5 bases from V and 4 bases from J; junction bases left unmatched: 6. The CDR3 spells CASSPNTGGTEAFF. The CDR3, as DNA: TGTGCCAGCAGTCCGAATACAGGGGGCACTGAAGCTTTCTTT.

DNA of the CDR3: TGTGCCATCAGTAAATCGGGGGGCGCTGAAGCTTTCTTT. Residues: CAISKSGGAEAFF. The rearrangement links TRBV10-3 to TRBJ1-1; tentative D call: TRBD1 (6 bases). V shed 5 bases and J shed 6 bases, with 13 bases lying between them. The V gene's germline CDR1 is ENHRY and CDR2 SYGVKD. This CDR3 is 13 amino acids long.

The chain joins TRBV11-3 to TRBJ2-7; TRBD2 agrees at 11 bases. This CDR3 spans 16 amino acids. The V and J ends lost 4 bases and 0 bases, in that order; junction bases with no gene match: 5. Per the germline V gene, CDR1 is SGHNT and CDR2 is YENEEA. CDR3 sequence: CASSSLAGGFSYEQYF. DNA of the CDR3: TGTGCCAGCAGCTCCCTAGCGGGAGGTTTCTCCTACGAGCAGTACTTC. The complete variable domain, with remaining parts taken from reference TRBV11-3 and TRBJ2-7, reads EAGVVQSPRYKIIEKKQPVAFWCNPISGHNTLYWYLQNLGQGPELLIRYENEEAVDDSQLPKDRFSAERLKGVDSTLKIQPAELGDSAVYLCASSSLAGGFSYEQYFGPGTRLTVT.

This clone was seen once. At one of its ends the junction is not consistent with the germline gene, which may arise from a read error. The V and J genes are TRBV7-3 and TRBJ2-1; 11 bases align to TRBD1. The CDR3 runs to 14 residues. Germline V gives CDR1 SGHTA, CDR2 FQGTGA. DNA of the CDR3: TGTGCCAGCAGCCCCCGATACCGGGACAGGGGGTTGATCTTC. Translating gives CASSPRYRDRGLIF.